This TCR beta chain derives from a study of blood T cell repertoires in COVID-19. Methods used by the authors: Reference gene primer amplification in the assay estimated nucleated cell counts. Clones were sequenced by immunoSEQ multiplex PCR, and TCRdb holds only the in-frame ones, with some missing. V and J calls and clone size follow that table, whereas D and trimming were derived from the DNA. The data show around 65,000 clones, with 76% seen just once and about 6% held by the top ten. V gave up 1 base and J gave up 1 base, with 10 bases separating them. Germline lookup yields CDR1 SGHAT and CDR2 FQNNGV. The CDR3 loop spans 15 amino acids.

Sequencing input: peripheral blood. This receptor was obtained from a woman aged 45-59 years with active or convalescent COVID-19. This chain uses TRBV11-2 with TRBJ1-1, with D possibly TRBD1 on 5 matching bases. The CDR3 loop reads CASSLAAQGNTEAFF. The CDR3 DNA follows: TGTGCCAGCAGCTTAGCGGCCCAGGGGAACACTGAAGCTTTCTTT.